This T cell receptor beta chain was recovered during a study of shared clonotypes between healthy human individuals. In the study overall: The composition of the donors was a couple of women and a few men aged 18 to 49. Findings and limits, study-wide: Clonotype sharing among the donors was expected to vary with sequencing depth.

A remark on this clone: The antigen remains unidentified.

CDR1 and CDR2 from the germline V gene are LNHDA and SQIVND (reference sequence). This CDR3 is 15 amino acids long. All donors were healthy HIV-negative adults lacking recent acute infections or vaccinations. Generated by immunoSEQ multiplex PCR, the TCRdb table keeps only in-frame clones and is missing some. The table has roughly 520,000 clones, about 96% seen once; the top ten hold approximately 0.06%. This TCR was recovered from a woman aged 25 to 39 in good health. The sequencing sample was made of naive CD4+ T cells sorted from blood. This sample's subset: CD45RA+ positively selected. The chain employs TRBV19 and TRBJ2-5; weak D call: TRBD2 (6 bases). The DNA end is a closer match to TRBJ2-7, so the J assignment may be wrong. CDR3 in DNA: TGTGCCAGTAGTACAGGAGGGGTCCTTGCCTACGAGCAGTACTTC. Its translation is CASSTGGVLAYEQYF.